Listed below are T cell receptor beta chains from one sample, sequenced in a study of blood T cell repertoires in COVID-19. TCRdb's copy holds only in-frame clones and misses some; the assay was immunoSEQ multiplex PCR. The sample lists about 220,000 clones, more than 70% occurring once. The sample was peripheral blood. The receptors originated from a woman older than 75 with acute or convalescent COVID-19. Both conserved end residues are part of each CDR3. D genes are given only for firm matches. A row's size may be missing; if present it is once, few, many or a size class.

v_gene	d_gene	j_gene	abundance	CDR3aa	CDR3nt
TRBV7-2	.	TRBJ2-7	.	CASSPPGLTPKQYF	TGTGCCAGCAGCCCGCCGGGACTGACACCCAAGCAGTACTTC
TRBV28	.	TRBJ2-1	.	CASRTGETTSYNEQFF	TGTGCCAGCAGGACGGGTGAAACAACATCCTACAATGAGCAGTTCTTC
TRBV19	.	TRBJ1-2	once	CASSLVGYANYGYTF	TGTGCCAGTAGTCTTGTCGGGTACGCTAACTATGGCTACACCTTC
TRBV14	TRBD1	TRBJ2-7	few	CASSFRTGPMAYEQYF	TGTGCCAGCAGCTTCCGGACAGGTCCTATGGCCTACGAGCAGTACTTC
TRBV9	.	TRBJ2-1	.	CASSLSGGFNNEQFF	TGTGCCAGCAGCCTTAGTGGAGGCTTCAACAATGAGCAGTTCTTC
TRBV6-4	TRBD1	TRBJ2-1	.	CASSEGQMNEQFF	TGTGCCAGCAGTGAGGGACAGATGAATGAGCAGTTCTTC
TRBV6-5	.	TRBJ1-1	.	CATRAGLNTEAFF	TGTGCCACTCGCGCGGGGTTGAACACTGAAGCTTTCTTT
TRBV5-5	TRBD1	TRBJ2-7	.	CASSWGQGATYEQYF	TGTGCCAGCAGCTGGGGACAGGGGGCAACCTACGAGCAGTACTTC
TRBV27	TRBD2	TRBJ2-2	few	CASSFMRGGSRDTGELFF	TGTGCCAGCAGTTTCATGCGGGGGGGTTCTAGAGACACCGGGGAGCTGTTTTTT
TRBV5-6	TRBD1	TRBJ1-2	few	CASSSTGVNYGYTF	TGTGCCAGCAGCTCCACAGGGGTTAACTATGGCTACACCTTC
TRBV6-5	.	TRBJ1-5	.	CASSSKGGDQPQHF	TGTGCCAGCAGCTCGAAGGGCGGGGATCAGCCCCAGCATTTT
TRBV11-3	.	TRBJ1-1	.	CASSPGTQNTEAFF	TGTGCCAGCAGCCCCGGGACACAGAACACTGAAGCTTTCTTT
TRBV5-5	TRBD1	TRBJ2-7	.	CASSLTGQEIYEQYF	TGTGCCAGCAGCCTGACGGGACAGGAGATCTACGAGCAGTACTTC
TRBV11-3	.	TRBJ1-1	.	CASSLGDIRTEAFF	TGTGCCAGCAGCTTGGGGGACATCCGGACTGAAGCTTTCTTT
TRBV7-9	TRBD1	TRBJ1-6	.	CASSPRQGGSPLHF	TGTGCCAGCAGCCCCCGACAGGGAGGATCACCCCTCCACTTT
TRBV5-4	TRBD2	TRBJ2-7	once	CASSLEASGAYEQYF	TGTGCCAGCAGCTTGGAGGCTAGCGGGGCTTACGAGCAGTACTTC
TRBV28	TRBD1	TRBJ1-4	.	CASSSPGQGGEEKLFF	TGTGCCAGCAGTTCCCCCGGACAGGGAGGGGAGGAAAAACTGTTTTTT
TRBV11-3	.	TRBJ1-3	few	CASSSDGGPGNTIYF	TGTGCCAGCAGCTCGGACGGAGGGCCTGGAAACACCATATATTTT
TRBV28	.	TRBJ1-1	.	CASSLRRQNTEAFF	TGTGCCAGCAGTTTAAGGCGGCAGAACACTGAAGCTTTCTTT
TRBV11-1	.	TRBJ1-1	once	CASSLVPEGTEAFF	TGTGCCAGCAGCTTAGTTCCGGAGGGCACTGAAGCTTTCTTT
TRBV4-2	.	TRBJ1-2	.	CASSQTGLGRDYGYTF	TGTGCCAGCAGCCAGACCGGACTTGGTAGGGACTATGGCTACACCTTC
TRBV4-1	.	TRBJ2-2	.	CASSQDTRLNTGELFF	TGCGCCAGCAGCCAAGACACTCGGTTAAACACCGGGGAGCTGTTTTTT
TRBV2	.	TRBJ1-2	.	CAGRGSYGYTF	TGTGCCGGGAGGGGCAGCTATGGCTACACCTTC
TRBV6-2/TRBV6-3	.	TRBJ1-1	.	CASSSLWTISMNTEAFF	TGTGCCAGCAGTTCCCTTTGGACAATATCCATGAACACTGAAGCTTTCTTT
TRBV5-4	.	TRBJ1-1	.	CASSLTGVNTEAFF	TGTGCCAGCAGCTTGACAGGCGTCAACACTGAAGCTTTCTTT
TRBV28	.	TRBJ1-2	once	CASRTDSYGYTF	TGTGCCAGCAGGACTGACAGCTATGGCTACACCTTC
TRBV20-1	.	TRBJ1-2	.	CSAAGEGYTF	TGCAGTGCTGCTGGAGAGGGCTACACCTTC
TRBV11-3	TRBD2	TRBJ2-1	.	CASSSGLAGDYNEQFF	TGTGCCAGCAGCTCCGGACTAGCGGGGGATTACAATGAGCAGTTCTTC
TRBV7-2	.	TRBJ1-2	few	CASSLQRGGYGYTF	TGTGCCAGCAGCTTGCAACGAGGAGGCTATGGCTACACCTTC
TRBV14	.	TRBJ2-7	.	CASSPPGANDEQYF	TGTGCCAGCAGCCCCCCAGGGGCGAATGACGAGCAGTACTTC
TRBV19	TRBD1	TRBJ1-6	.	CASSIQGTGGRNSPLHF	TGTGCCAGTAGTATTCAGGGGACAGGGGGCCGAAATTCACCCCTCCACTTT
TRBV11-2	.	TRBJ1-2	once	CASSTGGAPYGYTF	TGTGCCAGCAGCACCGGAGGGGCCCCTTATGGCTACACCTTC
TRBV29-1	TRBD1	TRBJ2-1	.	CSVSDRGRVNEQFF	TGCAGCGTTTCGGACAGGGGGAGAGTCAATGAGCAGTTCTTC
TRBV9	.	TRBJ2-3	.	CASSATRGSDTQYF	TGTGCCAGCAGCGCTACGAGGGGGTCAGATACGCAGTATTTT
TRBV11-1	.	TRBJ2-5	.	CASSRSRGAGETQYF	TGTGCCAGCAGCCGCAGCCGGGGGGCAGGAGAGACCCAGTACTTC
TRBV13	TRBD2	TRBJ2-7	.	CASSLGNSGGLRYEQYF	TGTGCCAGCAGCTTAGGGAATAGCGGGGGGCTTCGCTACGAGCAGTACTTC
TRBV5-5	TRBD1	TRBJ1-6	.	CASSLMTGQTTSPLHF	TGTGCCAGCAGCCTAATGACGGGACAGACGACTTCCCCCCTCCACTTT